The sequence of this T cell receptor beta chain was determined in a study of tumor-infiltrating lymphocytes in primary liver carcinoma. In the case of this clonotype: At one boundary the junction diverges from the germline segment, which might be a read error.

The germline gives CDR1 ENHRY, CDR2 SYGVKD. The CDR3 sequence is 17 residues long. Between roughly 20 and 31 mg of unsorted bulk tissue served as the source from which RNA and DNA were co-extracted. Production of TCR beta cDNA used 500 ng total RNA together with a constant-region primer. Libraries of TCR beta came from three nested multiplex PCR rounds with slightly modified ARM-PCR. Researchers ran the first two PCR rounds for about 11 cycles each with TRBV1-TRBV30 forward primers and a C-beta reverse primer. TCRdb analysed the multiplex PCR reads with MiXCR anew, one entry per CDR3 protein. In the table there are about 100,000 distinct CDR3 sequences, around two thirds of which are singletons.

This sequence joins TRBV10-3 and TRBJ2-3; 8 bases align to TRBD2. The receptor was isolated from a woman aged 60 to 75 with primary liver carcinoma and hepatitis B virus infection. The sequenced material came from liver tumor tissue from sampling region 2. Sample subset: tumor region T2, inferior pole. CDR3 DNA sequence: TGTTCCATCAACGGGATAGCGGGATGGCCCCACGCAGATACGCAGTATTTT. Encoded protein: CSINGIAGWPHADTQYF.